This is a list of T cell receptor beta chains from one sample in a study of cytomegalovirus exposure and HLA in healthy donors. Here immunoSEQ multiplex PCR was the method, and the copy in TCRdb shows in-frame clones only, minus some. Of about 160,000 clones in the sample, just under 80% are singletons; the top ten hold 7%. Sequenced material: PBMCs. These receptors all stem from a middle-aged woman in good health and CMV-seropositive. Both conserved end residues are part of each CDR3. D genes are given only for firm matches. Clone size appears in some rows only: once, few, many, or a class for an expanded clone.

J: TRBJ2-7
D: TRBD1
V: TRBV6-7
size: -
DNA: TGTGCCAGCAGTTCGAGGGACAGGGGGCAACAGTACTTC
CDR3: CASSSRDRGQQYF

J: TRBJ2-1
D: -
V: TRBV2
size: -
DNA: TGTGCCAGCAGTGGACAAGGGGGATACAATGAGCAGTTCTTC
CDR3: CASSGQGGYNEQFF

J: TRBJ2-1
D: -
V: TRBV5-1
size: -
DNA: TGCGCCAGCAGCCCCCCCGGAGTCGATGAGCAGTTCTTC
CDR3: CASSPPGVDEQFF

J: TRBJ2-6
D: TRBD1
V: TRBV28
size: -
DNA: TGTGCCAGCAGCCAAGGGGGCTCTGAGGCCAACGGCCTGACTTTC
CDR3: CASSQGGSEANGLTF

J: TRBJ2-1
D: TRBD2
V: TRBV5-1
size: -
DNA: TGCGCCAGCAGCTTGGGGAGCGGGGGTTACAATGAGCAGTTCTTC
CDR3: CASSLGSGGYNEQFF

J: TRBJ1-2
D: -
V: TRBV5-8
size: -
DNA: TGTGCCAGCAGCCAGGGCTATGGCTACACCTTC
CDR3: CASSQGYGYTF

J: TRBJ1-5
D: -
V: TRBV30
size: -
DNA: TGTGCCTGGAGTGGAAAGACCGGAGGTGCATGGACCGGCCAGCCCCAGCATTTT
CDR3: CAWSGKTGGAWTGQPQHF

J: TRBJ2-3
D: -
V: TRBV4-1
size: -
DNA: TGCGCCAGCAGCCAAGCCTTCATTACTAGCACAGATACGCAGTATTTT
CDR3: CASSQAFITSTDTQYF

J: TRBJ1-5
D: -
V: TRBV5-1
size: -
DNA: TGCGCCAGCAGCTTGAACGGGGGAGGAGAGCAGCCCCAGCATTTT
CDR3: CASSLNGGGEQPQHF

J: TRBJ2-7
D: TRBD2
V: TRBV27
size: -
DNA: TGTGCCAGCAGTCAGGGACTAGCGGGGGGCCGCTCCTACGAGCAGTACTTC
CDR3: CASSQGLAGGRSYEQYF

J: TRBJ1-5
D: -
V: TRBV6-1
size: once
DNA: TGTGCCAGCACCTCATTCACGGGGGGCGGTCAGCCCCAGCATTTT
CDR3: CASTSFTGGGQPQHF

J: TRBJ1-2
D: -
V: TRBV5-1
size: few
DNA: TGCGCCAGCAGCCGGGGAGAATATGGCTACACCTTC
CDR3: CASSRGEYGYTF

J: TRBJ2-7
D: TRBD2
V: TRBV7-9
size: -
DNA: TGTGCCAGCAGGGCGGGAGGAACCTACGAGTGGTACTTC
CDR3: CASRAGGTYEWYF

J: TRBJ1-2
D: TRBD1
V: TRBV19
size: -
DNA: TGTGCCAGTAGTCGGGACAGGACCAACTATGGCTACACCTTC
CDR3: CASSRDRTNYGYTF

J: TRBJ1-5
D: -
V: TRBV30
size: -
DNA: TGTGCCTGGAGTAGGGGCACGGATCAGCCCCAGCATTTT
CDR3: CAWSRGTDQPQHF

J: TRBJ2-1
D: TRBD1
V: TRBV9
size: -
DNA: TGTGCCAGCAGCGCAACAGGGGTCCCCTTGGATGAGCAGTTCTTC
CDR3: CASSATGVPLDEQFF

J: TRBJ2-1
D: -
V: TRBV27
size: -
DNA: TGTGCCAGCAGTTTTAGGGGGGCGGGGGACAATGAGCAGTTCTTC
CDR3: CASSFRGAGDNEQFF

J: TRBJ2-1
D: -
V: TRBV6-6
size: -
DNA: TGTGCCAGCACTTATGTGCGGGACTGGTTCTTC
CDR3: CASTYVRDWFF

J: TRBJ1-2
D: TRBD1
V: TRBV5-5
size: few
DNA: TGTGCCAGCCGACGAACGACAGGGGTGGACTTCTTC
CDR3: CASRRTTGVDFF

J: TRBJ1-2
D: -
V: TRBV6-6
size: -
DNA: TGTGCCATCACATCGATTGCTAACTATGGCTACACCTTC
CDR3: CAITSIANYGYTF

J: TRBJ2-7
D: -
V: TRBV11-3
size: -
DNA: TGTGCCAGCAGCAGGGGCACAGGGTCCTACGAGCAGTACTTC
CDR3: CASSRGTGSYEQYF

J: TRBJ2-7
D: TRBD1
V: TRBV4-3
size: -
DNA: TGCGCCAGCAGCCACGGACAGGGCTACGAGCAGTACTTC
CDR3: CASSHGQGYEQYF

J: TRBJ2-3
D: TRBD2
V: TRBV4-1
size: -
DNA: TGCGCCAGCAGCCAAGGGTGGGGGGGTCCCACAGATACGCAGTATTTT
CDR3: CASSQGWGGPTDTQYF

J: TRBJ1-1
D: TRBD1
V: TRBV5-6
size: -
DNA: TGTGCCAGCAGCTTGGTGTGGACAGGAGCTGGGGCTTTCTTT
CDR3: CASSLVWTGAGAFF

J: TRBJ2-1
D: TRBD2
V: TRBV5-1
size: -
DNA: TGCGCCAGCAGCTTCTTCGCGGGGGAGAACCCCAATGAGCAGTTCTTC
CDR3: CASSFFAGENPNEQFF

J: TRBJ2-5
D: TRBD2
V: TRBV30
size: -
DNA: TGTGCCTCCACTAGCGGGGGGGCAGGGACCCAGTACTTC
CDR3: CASTSGGAGTQYF

J: TRBJ1-2
D: -
V: TRBV6-1
size: -
DNA: TGTGCCAGCATGTTTCCAGGACAAAACTATGGCTACACCTTC
CDR3: CASMFPGQNYGYTF

J: TRBJ2-7
D: -
V: TRBV9
size: -
DNA: TGTGCCAGCAGCGTAGTCCCCACAACGGGATCCTACGAGCAGTACTTC
CDR3: CASSVVPTTGSYEQYF

J: TRBJ1-1
D: -
V: TRBV2
size: -
DNA: TGTGCCAGCAGTGAGGCGGGTGGGTTTTATATAGACACTGAAGCTTTCTTT
CDR3: CASSEAGGFYIDTEAFF

J: TRBJ2-2
D: -
V: TRBV7-2
size: -
DNA: TGTGCCAGCAGCGTCGGGAGTACCGGGGAGCTGTTTTTT
CDR3: CASSVGSTGELFF

J: TRBJ1-6
D: TRBD1
V: TRBV10-2
size: -
DNA: TGCGCCAGCAGTGAAGTCACAGGGGAAGGCTCACCCCTCCACTTT
CDR3: CASSEVTGEGSPLHF

J: TRBJ2-4
D: -
V: TRBV4-1
size: few
DNA: TGCGCCAGCAGCCAAGGGACAGCTTATCTAGCCAAAAACATTCAGTACTTC
CDR3: CASSQGTAYLAKNIQYF

J: TRBJ1-1
D: -
V: TRBV7-9
size: -
DNA: TGTGCCAGCAGCTTAGATGCTCGGACTGAAGCTTTCTTT
CDR3: CASSLDARTEAFF

J: TRBJ1-1
D: -
V: TRBV5-6
size: few
DNA: TGTGCCAGCAGCCGGGGACTGCTGACTAACACTGAAGCTTTCTTT
CDR3: CASSRGLLTNTEAFF

J: TRBJ2-3
D: -
V: TRBV19
size: -
DNA: TGTGCCAGTAGTATAGCTAGTGCCGATACGCAGTATTTT
CDR3: CASSIASADTQYF

J: TRBJ1-6
D: TRBD1
V: TRBV13
size: -
DNA: TGTGCCAGCAGACCACCGGGACAGAGTAATTCACCCCTCCACTTT
CDR3: CASRPPGQSNSPLHF

J: TRBJ2-1
D: -
V: TRBV7-6
size: -
DNA: TGTGCCAGCAGCTTACGTGGGGCCCAAAATGAGCAGTTCTTC
CDR3: CASSLRGAQNEQFF

J: TRBJ2-1
D: TRBD2
V: TRBV11-2
size: few
DNA: TGTGCCAGCAGCTCCGGGACTAGCGATTACAATGAGCAGTTCTTC
CDR3: CASSSGTSDYNEQFF

J: TRBJ1-5
D: TRBD1
V: TRBV19
size: -
DNA: TGTGCCAGCCGGGACAGAAAAAATCAGCCCCAGCATTTT
CDR3: CASRDRKNQPQHF

J: TRBJ2-2
D: -
V: TRBV7-3
size: -
DNA: TGTGCCAGCAGCTTCGCGGGGCGGAGCGGGGAGCTGTTTTTT
CDR3: CASSFAGRSGELFF

J: TRBJ1-3
D: -
V: TRBV29-1
size: -
DNA: TGCAGCGTTCGACAGGACTCCTCTGGAAACACCATATATTTT
CDR3: CSVRQDSSGNTIYF